This TCR beta chain was sequenced in a study of OX40 agonist ivuxolimab in advanced cancers. About the research overall: Patients assigned to dose escalation were diagnosed with hepatocellular carcinoma, melanoma, renal cell or head and neck cancer. Patients with prior anti-PD-1, anti-PD-L1 or anti-CTLA-4 therapy were eligible; 40% had some. Study-wide findings and caveats: CD4+ T cells averaged fewer expanded clones than CD8+ T cells. The CD4+ and CD8+ T cells in the blood had expanded clonally by week 6 at 0.1 to 3.0 mg/kg.

On this clone: The target antigen is unknown.

Trimming left V 3 bases short and J 7 bases short, with 4 bases between. CDR1 is LGHNA and CDR2 is YSLEER in the germline V gene. The CDR3 is made up of 11 amino acids. The table came from immunoSEQ multiplex PCR; TCRdb's copy has only in-frame clones and leaves some out. The table lists some 64,000 clones, 80% to 95% of them singletons. The source material was CD4+ or CD8+ T cells sorted from blood, sampled in a trial of the OX40 agonist ivuxolimab. The chain recombines TRBV4-3 with TRBJ2-1; the D is unclear. The sequence was collected from an adult with an advanced solid tumor such as melanoma, head and neck, liver or kidney cancer. The CDR3 region is CASSHGNEQFF. The CDR3 bases are TGCGCCAGCAGCCACGGGAATGAGCAGTTCTTC.